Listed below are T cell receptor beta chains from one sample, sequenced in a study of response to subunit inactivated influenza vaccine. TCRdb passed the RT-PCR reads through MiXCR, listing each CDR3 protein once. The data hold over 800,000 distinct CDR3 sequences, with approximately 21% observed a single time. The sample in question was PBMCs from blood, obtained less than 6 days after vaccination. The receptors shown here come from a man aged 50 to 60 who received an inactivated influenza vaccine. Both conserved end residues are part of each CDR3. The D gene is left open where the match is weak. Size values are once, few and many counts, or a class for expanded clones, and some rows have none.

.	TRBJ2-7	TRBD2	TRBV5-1	CASSLLAVPNSYEQYF	TGCGCCAGCAGCCTACTAGCGGTCCCCAACTCCTACGAGCAGTACTTC
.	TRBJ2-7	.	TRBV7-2	CASNRGDGPYEQYF	TGTGCCAGCAATCGGGGTGATGGGCCCTACGAGCAGTACTTC
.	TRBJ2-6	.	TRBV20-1	CSAGKISGANVLTF	TGCAGTGCTGGAAAGATCTCTGGGGCCAACGTCCTGACTTTC
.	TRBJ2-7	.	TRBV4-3	CASSRFEGYEQYF	TGCGCCAGCAGCCGCTTCGAGGGCTACGAGCAGTACTTC
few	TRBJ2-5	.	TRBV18	CASSPPTGSEETQYF	TGTGCCAGCTCACCACCAACGGGGTCAGAAGAGACCCAGTACTTC
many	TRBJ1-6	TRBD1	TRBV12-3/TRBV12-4	CASSLQGANSPLHF	TGTGCCAGCAGTTTGCAGGGGGCTAATTCACCCCTCCACTTT
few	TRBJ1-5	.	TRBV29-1	CSVAGGWGQPQHF	TGCAGCGTTGCTGGGGGCTGGGGTCAGCCCCAGCATTTT
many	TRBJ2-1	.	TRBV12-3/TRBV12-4	CASSVHRVCRPRYMEFF	TGTGCCAGCAGCGTACACAGGGTTTGTCGCCCCCGCTACATGGAGTTCTTC
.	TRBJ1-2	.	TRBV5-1	CASRLILSLKGIYGYTF	TGCGCCAGCCGACTAATACTTAGCTTAAAGGGGATCTATGGCTACACCTTC
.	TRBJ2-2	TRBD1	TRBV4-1	CASSPTPDRATGELFF	TGCGCCAGCAGCCCTACACCAGACAGGGCCACCGGGGAGCTGTTTTTT
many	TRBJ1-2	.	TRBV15	CATQQGRDNYGYTF	TGTGCCACGCAGCAGGGGCGGGATAACTATGGCTACACCTTC
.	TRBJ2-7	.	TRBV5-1	CASSWLGVYEQYF	TGCGCCAGCAGCTGGCTCGGAGTCTACGAGCAGTACTTC
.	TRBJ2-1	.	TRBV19	CASSGGRRGARGVEQFF	TGTGCCAGTAGTGGGGGTCGACGGGGGGCCCGTGGGGTTGAGCAGTTCTTC
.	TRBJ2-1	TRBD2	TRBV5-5	CASSSSGASYNEQFF	TGTGCCAGCAGCTCTAGCGGCGCATCCTACAATGAGCAGTTCTTC
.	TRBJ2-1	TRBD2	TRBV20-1	CSARDLPGTSGSFGNEQFF	TGCAGTGCTAGAGATCTCCCCGGGACTAGCGGGAGTTTTGGCAATGAGCAGTTCTTC
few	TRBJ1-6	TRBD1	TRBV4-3	CASSQSDRANSPLHF	TGCGCCAGCAGCCAGTCAGACAGGGCAAATTCACCCCTCCACTTT
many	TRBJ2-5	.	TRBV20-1	CSANPLSFGETQYF	TGCAGTGCTAACCCCCTGTCGTTTGGAGAGACCCAGTACTTC
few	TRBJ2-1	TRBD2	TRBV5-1	CASSLIAGGIEDEQFF	TGCGCCAGCAGCTTGATTGCGGGAGGGATTGAGGATGAGCAGTTCTTC
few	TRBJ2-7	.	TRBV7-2	CASSLGRAVEQYF	TGTGCCAGCAGCTTAGGGAGGGCAGTCGAGCAGTACTTC
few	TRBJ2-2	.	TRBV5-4	CASSSGVAGELFF	TGTGCCAGCAGCTCCGGTGTTGCCGGGGAGCTGTTTTTT
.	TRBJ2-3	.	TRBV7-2	CASRTQGTDTQYF	TGTGCCAGCAGAACACAGGGAACGGATACGCAGTATTTT
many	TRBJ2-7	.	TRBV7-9	CASSLSTEQYF	TGTGCCAGCAGCTTATCTACCGAGCAGTACTTC
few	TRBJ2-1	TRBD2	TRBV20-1	CSAITLAGTPTPYNEQFF	TGCAGTGCTATTACGCTAGCGGGAACCCCGACCCCCTACAATGAGCAGTTCTTC